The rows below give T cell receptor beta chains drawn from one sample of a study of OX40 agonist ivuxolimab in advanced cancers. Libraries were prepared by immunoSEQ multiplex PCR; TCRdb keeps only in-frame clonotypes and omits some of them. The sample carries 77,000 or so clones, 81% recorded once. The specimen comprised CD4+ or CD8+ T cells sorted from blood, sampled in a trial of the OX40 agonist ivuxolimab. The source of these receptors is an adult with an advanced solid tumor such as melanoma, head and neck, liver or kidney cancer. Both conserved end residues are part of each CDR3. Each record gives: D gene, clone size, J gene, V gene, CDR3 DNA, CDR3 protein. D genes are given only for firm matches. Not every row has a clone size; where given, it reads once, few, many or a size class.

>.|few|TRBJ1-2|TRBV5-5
TGTGCCAGCAGCTTGAGGGACGGGTATGGCTACACCTTC
CASSLRDGYGYTF
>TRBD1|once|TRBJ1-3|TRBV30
TGTGCCTGGAGTGTACATCCGACAGGGAGGTCTGGAAACACCATATATTTT
CAWSVHPTGRSGNTIYF
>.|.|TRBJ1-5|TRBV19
TGTGCCAGTAGTAAACACTCCTCAGGGGAAAATCAGCCCCAGCATTTT
CASSKHSSGENQPQHF
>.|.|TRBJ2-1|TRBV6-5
TGTGCCAGCAGTTCCTCCGTGGGGGAGCAGTTCTTC
CASSSSVGEQFF
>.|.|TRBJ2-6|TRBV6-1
TGTGCCAGCAGATCCGGGGCTGGGGCCAACGTCCTGACTTTC
CASRSGAGANVLTF
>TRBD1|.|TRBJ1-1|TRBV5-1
TGCGCCAGTTCTACGGGACAGCAAACTGAAGCTTTCTTT
CASSTGQQTEAFF
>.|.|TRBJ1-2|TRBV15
TGTGCCACCAGCGCCGACAGGACCGTCTATGGCTACACCTTC
CATSADRTVYGYTF
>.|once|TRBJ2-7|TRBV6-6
TGTGCCAGCCGGGCCGCGTACGGCTCCTACGAGCAGTACTTC
CASRAAYGSYEQYF
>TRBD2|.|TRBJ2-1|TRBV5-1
TGCGCCAGCAGCTTGGGACTAGCAGAAGGGTTGAATGAGCAGTTCTTC
CASSLGLAEGLNEQFF
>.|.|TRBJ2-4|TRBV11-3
TGTGCCAGCAGCTACAGGGCCGGCAAAAACATTCAGTACTTC
CASSYRAGKNIQYF
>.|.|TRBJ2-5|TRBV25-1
TGTGCCAGCAGTCTCGGGGGTAGTACGGTGGAGACCCAGTACTTC
CASSLGGSTVETQYF
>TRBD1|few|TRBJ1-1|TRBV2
TGTGCCAGCAGTAAGGGACAGGGGAAGACTGAAGCTTTCTTT
CASSKGQGKTEAFF
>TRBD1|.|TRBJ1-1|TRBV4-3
TGCGCCAGCAGCCAAGACCGCGACAGGGTGAACACTGAAGCTTTCTTT
CASSQDRDRVNTEAFF
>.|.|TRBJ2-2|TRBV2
TGTGCCAGCAGACCCATAGCCGGGGAGCTGTTTTTT
CASRPIAGELFF
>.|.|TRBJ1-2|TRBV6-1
TGTGCCAGCAGTGAAAATCAGTATGGCTACACCTTC
CASSENQYGYTF
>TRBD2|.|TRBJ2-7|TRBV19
TGTGCCAGTAGTACCCCGGGAGGAACCTACGAGCAGTACTTC
CASSTPGGTYEQYF
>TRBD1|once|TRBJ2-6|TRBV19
TGTGCCAGTAGACCGGGACAGACTGGGGCCAACGTCCTGACTTTC
CASRPGQTGANVLTF
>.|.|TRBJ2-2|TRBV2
TGTGCCAGCAGTGAAGTCGGCCTTCTAGCACCGAACACCGGGGAGCTGTTTTTT
CASSEVGLLAPNTGELFF